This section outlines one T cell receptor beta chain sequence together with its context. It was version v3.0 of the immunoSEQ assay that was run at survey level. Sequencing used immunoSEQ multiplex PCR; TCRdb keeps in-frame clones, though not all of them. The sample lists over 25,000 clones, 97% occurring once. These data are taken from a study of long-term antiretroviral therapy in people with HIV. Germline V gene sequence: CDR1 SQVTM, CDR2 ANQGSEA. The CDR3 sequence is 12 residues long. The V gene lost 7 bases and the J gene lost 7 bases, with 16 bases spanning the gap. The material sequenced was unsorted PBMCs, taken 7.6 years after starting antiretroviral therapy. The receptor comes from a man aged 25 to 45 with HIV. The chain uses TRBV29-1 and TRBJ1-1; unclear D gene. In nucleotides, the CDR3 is TGCAGCGCGAACTTTATATCAAGTGAAGCTTTCTTT. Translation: CSANFISSEAFF.